The entry below describes one T cell receptor (beta chain). The sample is drawn from a study of blood T cell repertoires in COVID-19. Deletions cut 5 bases from V and 5 bases from J, with 12 bases between. The CDR3 runs 13 residues. As processed by the authors: By means of reference gene primer amplification, nucleated cell counts were estimated. Method: immunoSEQ multiplex PCR; TCRdb's copy keeps in-frame clones and lacks some. Clone size and V and J calls were adopted from that table, with D and trimming inferred from the DNA. Of about 270,000 clones listed, 85% to 90% are singletons. Participants spanned ages about 18 to 100 years and resided in some 22 US areas. Cohorts were assigned according to the clinical history that participants reported. Cohort 3 recovery required two negative PCRs, clearance, or symptom resolution.

This TCR was recovered from a woman under 30 who had recovered from COVID-19. The chain carries TRBV12-3 or TRBV12-4 and TRBJ1-2, with D tentatively TRBD1 (5 bases). Sequencing was carried out using PBMCs or T cells enriched from blood (not recorded which). CDR3 residues: CASSGVAGYGYTF. In nucleotides, the CDR3 is TGTGCCAGCAGTGGGGTTGCAGGGTATGGCTACACCTTC.